This T cell receptor beta chain comes out of a study of CD8+ T cells in alopecia areata. Study results and limitations: Affected lesional scalp, above all in alopecia totalis/universalis, was more clonal than normal scalp. Sequences from scalp samples also cover resident alphabeta T cells of normal skin.

The CDR3 extends over 8 residues, inclusive of both ends. RNA was isolated and reverse transcribed to cDNA, the sequencing template. Method: immunoSEQ multiplex PCR; TCRdb's copy keeps in-frame clones and lacks some. The sample carries under 150,000 clones, around 50% recorded once. Obtained from alopecia areata patients were lesional scalp punch biopsies along with peripheral blood. PBMCs, the starting material, were the source of sorted CD4+ and CD8+ T cells. Note on this clone: Its antigen is still unknown. Here the CDR3 omits its conserved ending phenylalanine or tryptophan, so a read error is the likely source. Because the CDR3's place on the DNA is in doubt, the DNA is left out and the CDR3 is given as listed by TCRdb.

Material: NKG2D-low CD8+ T cells sorted from blood. This sequence originates from a human donor with alopecia areata. This chain joins TRBV21-1 and TRBJ2-7. TRBV21-1 is a pseudogene segment. This chain's CDR3 is CASSKEDL.